Reported below is one TCR beta chain. TCRdb's table, derived via immunoSEQ multiplex PCR, lists solely in-frame clones and lacks some. The table records hundreds of thousands of clones, roughly 80% of them present only once. The CDR3 length is 15 residues. V lost 4 bases, J lost 3 bases, and 14 bases lay in between. CDR1 is SGHRS, CDR2 YFSETQ, per germline. The data belong to a study of blood T cell repertoires in COVID-19. The clonotype comes from a woman aged 50 to 60 with active or convalescent COVID-19. Sequenced input: peripheral blood. This chain links TRBV5-1 with TRBJ2-1; no definite D call. The DNA of the CDR3 is TGCGCCAGCAGCGCCTCTAGAGTAGGCTACAATGAGCAGTTCTTC. It encodes CASSASRVGYNEQFF.